These 7 T cell receptor beta chains were sequenced from one sample in a study of cytomegalovirus exposure and HLA in healthy donors. The primer mix had 60 Vbeta and 13 Jbeta primers. Sequencing used immunoSEQ multiplex PCR; TCRdb keeps in-frame clones, though not all of them. The sample comprises 100,000 to 150,000 clones, roughly 82% of which are singletons, and about 10% rests with the top ten. The sequenced sample was PBMCs. The receptors were sampled from a male donor in good health and CMV-seropositive.

On this clone itself: The same CDR3 can be traced to other DNA sequences in this sample. CDR3 DNA: TGTGCCAGCAGCGTAGGCGGTAGCTCCTACGAGCAGTACTTC. This gives the protein CASSVGGSSYEQYF. The V gene is TRBV9, the J gene TRBJ2-7; D is uncertain. Germline assignment: CDR1 SGDLS and CDR2 YYNGEE. This CDR3 comprises 14 residues. Trimming stripped 0 bases from V and 0 bases from J, with 7 bases between.

The chain is built from TRBV10-3 and TRBJ2-7; TRBD1 agrees at 10 bases. There are 14 residues in the CDR3. In germline, CDR1 is ENHRY, CDR2 SYGVKD. J was trimmed by 4 bases and V by 4 bases; bases with no gene match: 4. In DNA, the CDR3 is TGTGCCATCAGTGCCCCGGACAGGGGGTACGAGCAGTACTTC. Protein product: CAISAPDRGYEQYF.

V gene TRBV11-2 combines with J gene TRBJ2-3; 11 positions match TRBD2. Germline-derived CDR1 and CDR2 are SGHAT and FQNNGV. The CDR3 covers 19 residues. V dropped 5 bases and J dropped 2; count of bases not matched to a gene: 15. CDR3 coding DNA: TGTGCCAGCAGCCAAAGGCCGGCTAGCGGGAGGACCCTCACAGATACGCAGTATTTT. It translates to CASSQRPASGRTLTDTQYF.

The rearrangement uses TRBV5-4 and TRBJ2-6; 10 bases align to TRBD2. J was trimmed by 0 bases and V by 3 bases; bases with no gene match: 6. The CDR3 sequence is 18 residues long. CDR1 and CDR2 (germline): SGHNT, YYREEE (reference sequence). The CDR3 reads CASSSSSGGLSGANVLTF. The CDR3 bases are TGTGCCAGCAGCTCATCTAGCGGGGGCCTCTCTGGGGCCAACGTCCTGACTTTC.

V is TRBV4-1 and J is TRBJ2-1; TRBD2 matches at 11 bases. V shed 1 base and J 2 bases; nucleotides not matched to a gene: 1. Germline CDR1 and CDR2: MGHRA and YSYEKL. This CDR3 spans 16 amino acids. CDR3 amino acids: CASSQGLAGTYNEQFF. Here the CDR3 DNA reads TGCGCCAGCAGCCAAGGACTAGCGGGGACCTACAATGAGCAGTTCTTC.

As to this clone: The junction and the germline gene differ at one end; a read error may be behind it. V and J are TRBV28 and TRBJ2-4; 8 bases are a match to TRBD1. CDR3 length: 17 amino acids. Per the germline V gene, CDR1 is MDHEN and CDR2 is SYDVKM. The CDR3 sequence is CASRPGTGLLAKNSQYF. As DNA, the CDR3 is TGTGCCAGCAGACCCGGGACAGGCTTACTAGCCAAAAACAGTCAGTACTTC.

This rearrangement joins TRBV28 to TRBJ1-2, with TRBD1 as a possible D gene (5 bases). V lost 4 bases to trimming and J lost 4 bases, with 13 bases between them. The CDR3 has 14 amino acids. Germline loops: CDR1 MDHEN, CDR2 SYDVKM. DNA for the CDR3: TGTGCCAGCAGTTCCCGGGAGGGGACCTATGGCTACACCTTC. It translates to CASSSREGTYGYTF.